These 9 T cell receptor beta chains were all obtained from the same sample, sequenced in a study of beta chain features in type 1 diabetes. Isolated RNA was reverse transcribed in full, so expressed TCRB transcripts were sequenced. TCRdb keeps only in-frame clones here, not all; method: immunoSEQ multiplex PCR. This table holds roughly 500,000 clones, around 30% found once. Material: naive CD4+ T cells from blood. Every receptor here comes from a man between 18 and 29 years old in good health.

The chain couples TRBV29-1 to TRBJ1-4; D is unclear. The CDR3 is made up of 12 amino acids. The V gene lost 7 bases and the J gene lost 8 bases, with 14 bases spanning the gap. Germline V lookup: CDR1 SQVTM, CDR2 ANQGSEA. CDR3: CSATRNGEKLFF. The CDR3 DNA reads TGCAGCGCCACGAGGAATGGCGAAAAACTGTTTTTT.

CDR3 bases: TGTGCCAGCAGCTTCGGCACTGAAGCTTTCTTT. This encodes CASSFGTEAFF. This chain links TRBV7-9 with TRBJ1-1; D not certain. The V gene lost 3 bases and the J gene lost 4 bases, with 3 bases spanning the gap. CDR1 and CDR2 (germline): SEHNR, FQNEAQ (reference sequence). The CDR3 is 11 residues long.

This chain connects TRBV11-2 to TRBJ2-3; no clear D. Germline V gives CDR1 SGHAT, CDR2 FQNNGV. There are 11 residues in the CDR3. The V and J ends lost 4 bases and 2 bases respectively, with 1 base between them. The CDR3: CASSSTDTQYF. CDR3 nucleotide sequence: TGTGCCAGCAGCTCCACAGATACGCAGTATTTT.

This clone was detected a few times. The CDR3 protein is CASSPDRGAEQYF. CDR3 DNA: TGTGCCAGCTCACCGGACAGGGGGGCAGAGCAGTACTTC. The V gene is TRBV18, the J gene TRBJ2-7; 10 bases fit TRBD1. CDR3 length: 13 residues. Germline V gene data show CDR1 as KGHSH and CDR2 as LQKENI. The V gene end was trimmed by 3 bases and the J gene end by 7 bases; junction bases not matched to a gene: 3.

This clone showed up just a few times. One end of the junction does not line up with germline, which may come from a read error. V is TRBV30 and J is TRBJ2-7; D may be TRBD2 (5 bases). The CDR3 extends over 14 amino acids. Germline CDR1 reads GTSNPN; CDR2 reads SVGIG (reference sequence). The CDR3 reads CAWSPRTRPPSYEF. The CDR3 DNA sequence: TGTGCCTGGAGCCCTAGGACCCGGCCGCCTAGCTATGAGTTC.

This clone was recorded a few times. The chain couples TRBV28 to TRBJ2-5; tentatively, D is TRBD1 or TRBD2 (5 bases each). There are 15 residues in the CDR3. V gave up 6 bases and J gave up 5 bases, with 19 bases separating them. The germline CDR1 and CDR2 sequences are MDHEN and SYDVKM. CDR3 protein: CASSQSTGLGETQYF. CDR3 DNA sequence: TGTGCCAGCAGCCAGTCCACAGGACTTGGGGAGACCCAGTACTTC.

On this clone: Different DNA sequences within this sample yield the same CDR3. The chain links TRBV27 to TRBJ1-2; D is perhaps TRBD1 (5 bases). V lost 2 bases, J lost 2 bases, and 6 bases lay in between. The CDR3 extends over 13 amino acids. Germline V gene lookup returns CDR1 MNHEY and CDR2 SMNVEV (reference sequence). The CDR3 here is CASSLRQNYGYTF. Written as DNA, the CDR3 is TGTGCCAGCAGTTTAAGACAGAACTATGGCTACACCTTC.

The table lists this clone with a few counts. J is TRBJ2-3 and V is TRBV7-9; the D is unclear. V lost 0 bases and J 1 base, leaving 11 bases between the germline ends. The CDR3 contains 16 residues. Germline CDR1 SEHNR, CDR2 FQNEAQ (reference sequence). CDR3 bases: TGTGCCAGCAGCTTAGCGCAGGAAGAGGGCACAGATACGCAGTATTTT. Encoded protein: CASSLAQEEGTDTQYF.

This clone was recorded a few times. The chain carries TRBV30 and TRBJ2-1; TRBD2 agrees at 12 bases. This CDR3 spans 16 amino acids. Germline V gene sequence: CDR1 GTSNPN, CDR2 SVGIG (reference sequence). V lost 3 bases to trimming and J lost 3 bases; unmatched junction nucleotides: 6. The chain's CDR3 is CAWSGLAGFLYNEQFF. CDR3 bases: TGTGCCTGGAGCGGACTAGCGGGATTTCTCTACAATGAGCAGTTCTTC.